The clone carrying this T cell receptor (beta chain) was found a few times. The data were obtained in a study of early T cells in non-severe SARS-CoV-2 infection. CDR3 length equals 15 residues. The V end was cut by 1 base, the J end by 9 bases, with 16 bases between. TCRdb called the 5' RACE reads again in MiXCR, with one record for every CDR3 protein. The table records 85,000 to 100,000 distinct CDR3 sequences, 16% of them present only once. The J gene is TRBJ2-1, the V gene TRBV12-3 or TRBV12-4; D tentatively fits TRBD1 or TRBD2 (6 bases each). Sample: whole blood, taken at baseline. The TCR was taken from an adult who was a healthcare worker with PCR-confirmed SARS-CoV-2 infection or an uninfected control (not recorded which). The CDR3 DNA follows: TGTGCCAGCAGTTTAGGCGTAGGGGGGCCGTCTGAGCAGTTCTTC. It is translated as CASSLGVGGPSEQFF.